These 26 T cell receptor beta chains share one sample of origin, sequenced in a study of CD8 T cells in ankylosing spondylitis. MiXCR, applied by TCRdb to the 5' RACE reads, yields one record per CDR3 protein. The table lists over 100,000 distinct CDR3 sequences, 6% to 8.5% of them singletons. The specimen was blood, either unsorted or a sorted T cell fraction (not recorded which). Receptor source: a male donor with ankylosing spondylitis or in good health (not recorded which).

This clonotype has ten or more counts. The J gene is TRBJ2-3, the V gene TRBV7-9; the D is unclear. The V and J ends lost 2 bases and 0 bases respectively, with 12 bases between them. There are 16 residues in the CDR3. CDR1 SEHNR and CDR2 FQNEAQ come from the germline V gene (reference sequence). DNA for the CDR3: TGTGCCAGCAGCTTATTGGGTGTCGCTAGCACAGATACGCAGTATTTT. The encoded protein is CASSLLGVASTDTQYF.

This clonotype was observed at least ten times. CDR3 in amino acids: CSARGGQGYGYTF. CDR3 nucleotide sequence: TGCAGTGCTAGAGGGGGACAGGGGTATGGCTACACCTTC. The chain links TRBV20-1 to TRBJ1-2; 10 bases line up with TRBD1. Unmatched junction bases numbered 1, after V lost 1 base and J lost 5 bases. This CDR3 comprises 13 residues. Per germline, CDR1 DFQATT and CDR2 SNEGSKA (reference sequence).

The table lists this clonotype with many counts. This chain joins TRBV29-1 and TRBJ2-5; D might be TRBD1 (5 bases). The V gene's germline CDR1 is SQVTM and CDR2 ANQGSEA. The CDR3 is made up of 12 amino acids. Trimming cost V 3 bases and J 5 bases, with 10 bases left between them. This CDR3 is CSVDDRAETQYF. In nucleotides, the CDR3 is TGCAGCGTTGATGACAGAGCGGAGACCCAGTACTTC.

The chain recombines TRBV7-6 with TRBJ2-1; TRBD2 matches at 8 bases. This CDR3 region has 16 residues. The germline V gene has CDR1 SGHVS and CDR2 FNYEAQ. V lost 0 bases and J lost 5; bases outside the gene matches: 6. CDR3 in amino acids: CASSLAVAGNHNEQFF. CDR3 DNA sequence: TGTGCCAGCAGCTTAGCGGTAGCGGGGAATCACAATGAGCAGTTCTTC.

The rearrangement links TRBV11-2 to TRBJ2-2, with D perhaps matching TRBD1 or TRBD2 (6 bases each). With 4 bases removed from V and 4 bases from J, the gap between germline ends came to 19 bases. The CDR3 runs 17 residues. CDR1 and CDR2 (germline): SGHAT, FQNNGV. In nucleotides, the CDR3 is TGTGCCAGCAGCTCACACCTTAGGGGGGCGGGCACCGGGGAGCTGTTTTTT. This sequence encodes CASSSHLRGAGTGELFF. Supplemented by reference TRBV11-2 and TRBJ2-2, the full variable domain reads EAGVAQSPRYKIIEKRQSVAFWCNPISGHATLYWYQQILGQGPKLLIQFQNNGVVDDSQLPKDRFSAERLKGVDSTLKIQPAKLEDSAVYLCASSSHLRGAGTGELFFGEGSRLTVL.

This clonotype occurred many times. The CDR3 loop is CASSPFTDTQYF. CDR3 coding DNA: TGTGCCAGCAGCCCATTCACAGATACGCAGTATTTT. The chain is built from TRBV7-2 and TRBJ2-3; D is unclear. The CDR3 has 12 residues. The V gene's germline CDR1 is SGHTA and CDR2 FQGNSA. Trimming cost V 5 bases and J 2 bases, with 5 bases left between them.

This clonotype was counted many times. The chain has TRBV5-1 and TRBJ2-5, with TRBD1 matching 9 bases. Germline loops: CDR1 SGHRS, CDR2 YFSETQ. This CDR3 has 16 residues. Unmatched junction bases numbered 11, after V lost 4 bases and J lost 4 bases. The CDR3 sequence is CASSPELKGQGETQYF. DNA of the CDR3: TGCGCCAGCAGCCCCGAACTTAAGGGACAGGGAGAGACCCAGTACTTC.

This clonotype was counted many times. This chain connects TRBV9 to TRBJ2-7, with TRBD1 matching 9 bases. The CDR3 extends over 16 amino acids. Trimming removed 0 bases from V and 5 bases from J; junction bases left unmatched: 9. Per germline, CDR1 SGDLS and CDR2 YYNGEE. The CDR3 DNA reads as TGTGCCAGCAGCGTAGGCACCGGGACAGGGTTTGACGAGCAGTACTTC. This gives the protein CASSVGTGTGFDEQYF.

This clonotype turned up a few times. The genes are TRBV20-1 and TRBJ2-6, with D unclear. This CDR3 has 15 residues. With 6 bases removed from V and 0 bases from J, the gap between germline ends came to 12 bases. Germline V gene data show CDR1 as DFQATT and CDR2 as SNEGSKA (reference sequence). The CDR3 sequence is CSAGTADSGANVLTF. The CDR3 DNA reads TGCAGTGCAGGAACAGCCGACTCTGGGGCCAACGTCCTGACTTTC.

This clonotype occurred many times. Here the CDR3 DNA reads TGCGCCAGCAGCGTGACAGGGATCTGGGACGAGCAGTACTTC. It encodes CASSVTGIWDEQYF. The chain joins TRBV5-1 to TRBJ2-7, with 7 bases fitting TRBD1. V was clipped by 4 bases and J by 5 bases; unmatched bases: 9. The germline V gene encodes CDR1 SGHRS and CDR2 YFSETQ. The CDR3 length is 14 residues.

This clonotype was seen only once. A much larger clone lies a single base off, so this may be a read error. V and J are TRBV6-4 and TRBJ1-5; possible D gene TRBD1, 6 bases. Per the germline V gene, CDR1 is MRHNA and CDR2 is SNTAGT. The CDR3 runs to 16 residues. The CDR3 coding sequence is TGTGCCAGCAGTGACAGGGGGACGGATAGCAATCCGCCCCAGCATTTT. It yields the protein CASSDRGTDSNPPQHF.

This clonotype came up many times. The chain carries TRBV11-2 and TRBJ2-3, with a possible D match to TRBD2 (5 bases). This CDR3 is 16 amino acids long. Germline-derived CDR1 and CDR2 are SGHAT and FQNNGV. V dropped 4 bases and J dropped 0 bases, with 14 bases sitting between them. As DNA, the CDR3 is TGTGCCAGCAGCTCCCCCCGGACTCGAAGCACAGATACGCAGTATTTT. Translated: CASSSPRTRSTDTQYF.

This clonotype appeared a few times. This rearrangement joins TRBV7-6 to TRBJ2-1; 7 positions agree with TRBD1. The junction had 10 bases not matched to a gene; V was cut back by 5 bases and J by 9 bases. This CDR3 region has 14 residues. Germline V gene lookup returns CDR1 SGHVS and CDR2 FNYEAQ. CDR3 coding DNA: TGTGCCAGCAGCCCGGCCAGGGGGTACGGTGAGCAGTTCTTC. It yields the protein CASSPARGYGEQFF.

The J gene is TRBJ1-5, the V gene TRBV7-9; D gene ambiguous. Trimming stripped 4 bases from V and 1 base from J, with 8 bases between. The length of the CDR3 is 14 residues. Germline CDR1 and CDR2: SEHNR and FQNEAQ (reference sequence). The CDR3 is CASSSDGSNQPQHF. CDR3 sequence (DNA): TGTGCCAGCAGCTCCGACGGCAGCAATCAGCCCCAGCATTTT.

Ten or more counts support this clonotype. The chain is built from TRBV6-5 and TRBJ2-1; D perhaps matches TRBD2 (5 bases). Germline V gene sequence: CDR1 MNHEY, CDR2 SVGAGI. CDR3 length: 14 residues. V lost 6 bases to trimming and J lost 0 bases, with 9 bases between them. The CDR3 loop is CASRDWSSYNEQFF. CDR3 DNA sequence: TGTGCCAGCAGGGACTGGAGCTCCTACAATGAGCAGTTCTTC.

This clonotype was found many times. The genes are TRBV5-1 and TRBJ2-1; 11 bases are a match to TRBD2. CDR1 and CDR2 (germline): SGHRS, YFSETQ. The junction had 19 bases not matched to a gene; V was cut back by 4 bases and J by 4 bases. This CDR3 has 20 residues. The CDR3 region is CASSKGRPFLAGGLYNEQFF. The CDR3 bases are TGCGCCAGCAGCAAAGGACGGCCCTTTCTAGCGGGAGGCTTATACAATGAGCAGTTCTTC. The full variable domain, with the rest looked up from reference TRBV5-1 and TRBJ2-1, is KAGVTQTPRYLIKTRGQQVTLSCSPISGHRSVSWYQQTPGQGLQFLFEYFSETQRNKGNFPGRFSGRQFSNSRSEMNVSTLELGDSALYLCASSKGRPFLAGGLYNEQFFGPGTRLTVL.

This clonotype was observed at least ten times. This chain links TRBV20-1 with TRBJ2-2; possible D gene TRBD2, 7 bases. V was shortened by 2 bases and J by 4 bases, with 20 bases between the two germline ends. Germline V gene sequence: CDR1 DFQATT, CDR2 SNEGSKA (reference sequence). The CDR3 runs to 17 residues. DNA of the CDR3: TGCAGTGCTAGAACTCACCACTGGGGGGGCCCCACCGGGGAGCTGTTTTTT. Protein: CSARTHHWGGPTGELFF.

This clonotype has ten or more counts. The rearrangement uses TRBV20-1 and TRBJ2-2; tentatively, D is TRBD1 or TRBD2 (6 bases each). Per germline, CDR1 DFQATT and CDR2 SNEGSKA (reference sequence). Trimming stripped 6 bases from V and 2 bases from J, with 13 bases between. The CDR3 runs 14 residues. The CDR3 sequence is CSAPEGGNTGELFF. The CDR3 DNA is TGCAGTGCCCCAGAGGGGGGCAACACCGGGGAGCTGTTTTTT.

In this sample, this clonotype turned up many times. The rearrangement joins TRBV28 to TRBJ2-7; 7 positions match TRBD1. CDR3 size: 15 residues. Germline V gene data show CDR1 as MDHEN and CDR2 as SYDVKM. The ends lost 5 bases at V and 0 bases at J; junction bases unmatched: 7. The CDR3 protein is CASSNMGQSSYEQYF. The CDR3 bases are TGTGCCAGCAGTAATATGGGACAGAGCTCCTACGAGCAGTACTTC.

This clonotype was observed many times. The chain joins TRBV20-1 to TRBJ2-1, with D possibly matching TRBD1 (5 bases). Trimming removed 1 base at V and 2 bases at J, with 6 bases between. Germline V lookup: CDR1 DFQATT, CDR2 SNEGSKA (reference sequence). CDR3 length equals 13 residues. The CDR3 region is CSARGTTYNEQFF. CDR3 in DNA: TGCAGTGCTAGAGGGACAACCTACAATGAGCAGTTCTTC.

This clonotype was picked up many times. V is TRBV7-3 and J is TRBJ2-3; no reliable D call. The CDR3 has 12 amino acids. Germline assignment: CDR1 SGHTA and CDR2 FQGTGA. V lost 5 bases, J lost 4 bases, and 7 bases lay in between. For the CDR3, the DNA is TGTGCCAGCAGCCCCTCCTCAGATACGCAGTATTTT. Amino acid sequence: CASSPSSDTQYF. Looking up the rest from reference TRBV7-3 and TRBJ2-3 gives the full variable domain: GAGVSQTPSNKVTEKGKYVELRCDPISGHTALYWYRQSLGQGPEFLIYFQGTGAADDSGLPNDRFFAVRPEGSVSTLKIQRTERGDSAVYLCASSPSSDTQYFGPGTRLTVL.

This clonotype was recorded at least ten times. The chain links TRBV5-1 to TRBJ2-1, with TRBD2 matching over 9 bases. V dropped 4 bases and J dropped 7; count of bases not matched to a gene: 6. There are 14 residues in the CDR3. CDR1 is SGHRS, CDR2 YFSETQ, per germline. The CDR3 region is CASSPRLAENEQFF. The DNA for the CDR3 is TGCGCCAGCAGCCCAAGACTAGCGGAAAATGAGCAGTTCTTC.

This clonotype has ten or more counts. The rearrangement joins TRBV7-2 to TRBJ2-1; no reliable D call. This CDR3 contains 12 residues. V was clipped by 5 bases and J by 4 bases, with 6 bases between them. Per germline, CDR1 SGHTA and CDR2 FQGNSA. The CDR3 reads CASSPEYNEQFF. In DNA form, the CDR3 reads TGTGCCAGCAGCCCGGAATACAATGAGCAGTTCTTC.

The chain uses TRBV15 and TRBJ2-2; 7 bases line up with TRBD2. V lost 1 base and J lost 6; bases outside the gene matches: 8. CDR1 LNHNV and CDR2 YYDKDF come from the germline V gene (reference sequence). The CDR3 is 16 amino acids. CDR3 residues: CATSRVRGEESGELFF. In nucleotides, the CDR3 is TGTGCCACCAGCAGAGTACGGGGGGAGGAATCCGGGGAGCTGTTTTTT.

This clonotype occurred many times. The chain links TRBV20-1 to TRBJ2-1; possibly TRBD1 for D (7 bases). CDR3 length: 16 residues. Germline V gene sequence: CDR1 DFQATT, CDR2 SNEGSKA (reference sequence). Trimming took 6 bases from V and 6 from J, leaving 24 bases between them. The CDR3 DNA sequence: TGCAGTGCCACCCTACCGACAGGGAGGAAAGTCAATGAGCAGTTCTTC. Its protein product is CSATLPTGRKVNEQFF.

The chain links TRBV7-6 to TRBJ2-6; tentatively, D is TRBD1 (6 bases). V shed 4 bases and J shed 2 bases, with 9 bases lying between them. Germline V gene data show CDR1 as SGHVS and CDR2 as FNYEAQ. CDR3 length: 15 amino acids. The CDR3: CASSSGTTGANVLTF. CDR3 DNA sequence: TGTGCCAGCAGCTCCGGGACAACTGGGGCCAACGTCCTGACTTTC. The full variable domain, rest sourced from reference TRBV7-6 and TRBJ2-6, is GAGVSQSPRYKVTKRGQDVALRCDPISGHVSLYWYRQALGQGPEFLTYFNYEAQQDKSGLPNDRFSAERPEGSISTLTIQRTEQRDSAMYRCASSSGTTGANVLTFGAGSRLTVL.